A single sample gave rise to the 18 T cell receptor beta chains below, sequenced in a study of blood T cell repertoires in COVID-19. The table came from immunoSEQ multiplex PCR; TCRdb's copy has only in-frame clones and leaves some out. The sample contains roughly 260,000 clones, more than 70% of which appear only once. The sequenced sample consisted of peripheral blood. Receptors were obtained from a woman in her 50s with acute or convalescent COVID-19.

The gene calls are TRBV7-2 and TRBJ2-5; 9 nucleotides agree with TRBD2. The V gene end was trimmed by 2 bases and the J gene end by 2 bases; junction bases not matched to a gene: 0. The CDR3 totals 14 residues. CDR1 is SGHTA, CDR2 FQGNSA, per germline. The CDR3 sequence is CASSLTSGQETQYF. In DNA form, the CDR3 reads TGTGCCAGCAGCTTAACTAGCGGGCAAGAGACCCAGTACTTC. The variable domain in full, with the rest retrieved from reference TRBV7-2 and TRBJ2-5, is GAGVSQSPSNKVTEKGKDVELRCDPISGHTALYWYRQSLGQGLEFLIYFQGNSAPDKSGLPSDRFSAERTGGSVSTLTIQRTQQEDSAVYLCASSLTSGQETQYFGPGTRLLVL.

The chain links TRBV19 to TRBJ2-3; 13 bases are a match to TRBD2. Trimming took 6 bases from V and 3 from J; bases not matched to a gene: 6. Per the germline V gene, CDR1 is LNHDA and CDR2 is SQIVND (reference sequence). This CDR3 region has 16 residues. CDR3 protein: CASRMETSGRTDTQYF. The CDR3, as DNA: TGTGCCAGTAGAATGGAGACTAGCGGGAGGACAGATACGCAGTATTTT. Filled out from reference TRBV19 and TRBJ2-3, the complete variable domain reads DGGITQSPKYLFRKEGQNVTLSCEQNLNHDAMYWYRQDPGQGLRLIYYSQIVNDFQKGDIAEGYSVSREKKESFPLTVTSAQKNPTAFYLCASRMETSGRTDTQYFGPGTRLTVL.

This clone occurred a few times. This rearrangement joins TRBV11-1 to TRBJ2-7; TRBD1 matches at 7 bases. Germline trimming cut 4 bases from V and 5 bases from J; bases unmatched to any gene: 8. The germline V gene has CDR1 SGHAT and CDR2 FQDESV (reference sequence). This CDR3 contains 14 residues. The chain's CDR3 is CASSSGQLFDEQYF. The CDR3 DNA reads as TGTGCCAGCAGCTCGGGACAGCTCTTTGACGAGCAGTACTTC.

The chain employs TRBV9 and TRBJ2-1; maybe TRBD2 (6 bases). The germline gives CDR1 SGDLS, CDR2 YYNGEE. The CDR3 runs 15 residues. Trimming stripped 0 bases from V and 0 bases from J, with 7 bases between. The CDR3 sequence is CASSVGGNSYNEQFF. The CDR3 bases are TGTGCCAGCAGCGTAGGCGGGAACTCCTACAATGAGCAGTTCTTC.

This chain connects TRBV29-1 to TRBJ1-4; TRBD1 agrees at 7 bases. After removal of 2 bases from V and 7 bases from J, the junction contained 7 bases not matched to a gene. The CDR3 is made up of 14 amino acids. Germline values: CDR1 SQVTM, CDR2 ANQGSEA. The CDR3, as DNA: TGCAGCGTTGAAAAAGCCAGGGGGAGTGAAAAACTGTTTTTT. It encodes CSVEKARGSEKLFF.

This sequence joins TRBV25-1 and TRBJ1-6; D not resolved. This CDR3 has 12 residues. V was clipped by 4 bases and J by 10 bases, with 8 bases between them. Looked up from germline, CDR1 is MGHDK and CDR2 is SYGVNS. CDR3 DNA sequence: TGTGCCAGCAGTGCGGGGTACTCACCCCTCCACTTT. Translation gives CASSAGYSPLHF.

V is TRBV27 and J is TRBJ1-5; D perhaps matches TRBD1 (6 bases). Trimming stripped 0 bases from V and 4 bases from J, with 16 bases between. CDR3 length equals 17 residues. Looked up from germline, CDR1 is MNHEY and CDR2 is SMNVEV (reference sequence). Here the CDR3 reads CASSLSAGAGGNQPQHF. CDR3 bases: TGTGCCAGCAGTTTATCGGCAGGGGCTGGGGGAAATCAGCCCCAGCATTTT.

The V call is TRBV5-6, the J call TRBJ2-2; D remains unclear. Between the trimmed V and J ends, which lost 0 bases and 6 bases, there was a span of 12 bases. The CDR3 has 15 amino acids. The germline V gene encodes CDR1 SGHDT and CDR2 YYEEEE. This chain's CDR3 is CASSLVRYSPGELFF. The CDR3 DNA reads as TGTGCCAGCAGCTTGGTCAGGTATAGTCCCGGGGAGCTGTTTTTT. The full variable domain, rest sourced from reference TRBV5-6 and TRBJ2-2, is DAGVTQSPTHLIKTRGQQVTLRCSPKSGHDTVSWYQQALGQGPQFIFQYYEEEERQRGNFPDRFSGHQFPNYSSELNVNALLLGDSALYLCASSLVRYSPGELFFGEGSRLTVL.

J is TRBJ2-5 and V is TRBV6-9; 10 nucleotides align to TRBD1. This CDR3 contains 15 residues. Germline assignment: CDR1 MNHGY and CDR2 SVAAGI. The V and J ends lost 9 bases and 5 bases, in that order; junction bases with no gene match: 12. CDR3 sequence: CAREPGQGIPETQYF. CDR3 nucleotide sequence: TGTGCCAGGGAACCGGGACAGGGGATCCCGGAGACCCAGTACTTC.

V and J are TRBV24-1 and TRBJ2-5; 15 bases match TRBD2. Trimming took 5 bases from V and 0 from J; bases not matched to a gene: 12. CDR1 and CDR2 from the germline V gene are KGHDR and SFDVKD. This CDR3 is 20 amino acids long. In DNA, the CDR3 is TGTGCCACCAGTGGACGAGTCGGGACTAGCGGGAGGATGAACCAAGAGACCCAGTACTTC. Amino acids: CATSGRVGTSGRMNQETQYF.

CDR3 DNA sequence: TGTGCCAGCAGCCCCGGACAGGGTCCCTACGAGCAGTACTTC. It yields the protein CASSPGQGPYEQYF. This chain connects TRBV5-4 to TRBJ2-7; 8 bases map to TRBD1. CDR3 size: 14 residues. V shed 4 bases, J shed 2 bases, and the junction held 5 bases outside the gene matches. The V gene's germline CDR1 is SGHNT and CDR2 YYREEE (reference sequence). The full variable domain, its missing parts supplied by reference TRBV5-4 and TRBJ2-7, is ETGVTQSPTHLIKTRGQQVTLRCSSQSGHNTVSWYQQALGQGPQFIFQYYREEENGRGNFPPRFSGLQFPNYSSELNVNALELDDSALYLCASSPGQGPYEQYFGPGTRLTVT.

CDR3 amino acids: CAWSVVGQGNQPQHF. CDR3 DNA: TGTGCCTGGAGTGTAGTGGGGCAGGGTAATCAGCCCCAGCATTTT. The genes are TRBV30 and TRBJ1-5; D may be TRBD1 (5 bases). This CDR3 has 15 amino acids. Trimming cost V 0 bases and J 4 bases, with 13 bases left between them. Germline CDR1 reads GTSNPN; CDR2 reads SVGIG (reference sequence).

The chain couples TRBV7-2 to TRBJ1-1; D unresolved. Deletions cut 2 bases from V and 0 bases from J, with 13 bases between. CDR1 is SGHTA and CDR2 is FQGNSA in the germline V gene. The CDR3 totals 16 residues. In DNA, the CDR3 is TGTGCCAGCAGCTTAAATTCTGGAGGCATGAACACTGAAGCTTTCTTT. Translated: CASSLNSGGMNTEAFF. The complete variable domain, with remaining parts taken from reference TRBV7-2 and TRBJ1-1, reads GAGVSQSPSNKVTEKGKDVELRCDPISGHTALYWYRQSLGQGLEFLIYFQGNSAPDKSGLPSDRFSAERTGGSVSTLTIQRTQQEDSAVYLCASSLNSGGMNTEAFFGQGTRLTVV.

This clone was observed a single time. This chain uses TRBV7-6 with TRBJ1-1; D might be TRBD1 (6 bases). V was shortened by 3 bases and J by 11 bases, with 10 bases between the two germline ends. Germline lookup yields CDR1 SGHVS and CDR2 FNYEAQ. The CDR3 length is 11 residues. CDR3 in DNA: TGTGCCAGCAGCTTCACAGGGTTGGCTTTCTTT. Translation gives CASSFTGLAFF.

This chain uses TRBV29-1 with TRBJ1-5; TRBD1 matches at 10 bases. The V gene end was trimmed by 5 bases and the J gene end by 6 bases; junction bases not matched to a gene: 4. The CDR3 has 13 residues. Germline V gene lookup returns CDR1 SQVTM and CDR2 ANQGSEA. CDR3 amino acids: CSVQDRGGQPQHF. CDR3 sequence (DNA): TGCAGCGTTCAGGACAGGGGGGGTCAGCCCCAGCATTTT.

The CDR3 DNA reads as TGTGCCTGGGGTACCTTCCGACAGGGAGCAGCTTTCTTT. As protein: CAWGTFRQGAAFF. The chain carries TRBV30 and TRBJ1-1; 7 nucleotides match TRBD1. V shed 5 bases, J shed 10 bases, and the junction held 13 bases outside the gene matches. The CDR3 is 13 amino acids. CDR1 is GTSNPN and CDR2 is SVGIG in the germline V gene (reference sequence).

V is TRBV6-1 and J is TRBJ2-5; tentatively, D is TRBD2 (6 bases). The CDR3 covers 14 residues. Per germline, CDR1 MNHNS and CDR2 SASEGT. V lost 0 bases to trimming and J lost 10 bases, with 15 bases between them. CDR3 sequence: CASSEASTPGVQYF. The DNA of the CDR3 is TGTGCCAGCAGTGAAGCTTCCACGCCGGGGGTCCAGTACTTC.

V gene TRBV7-2 combines with J gene TRBJ1-4; D is undetermined. Deletions cut 2 bases from V and 3 bases from J, with 7 bases between. The CDR3 sequence is 14 residues long. Germline V CDR1 and CDR2: SGHTA, FQGNSA. CDR3 sequence reads: CASSLRTANEKLFF. As DNA, the CDR3 is TGTGCCAGCAGCTTAAGAACAGCTAATGAAAAACTGTTTTTT.